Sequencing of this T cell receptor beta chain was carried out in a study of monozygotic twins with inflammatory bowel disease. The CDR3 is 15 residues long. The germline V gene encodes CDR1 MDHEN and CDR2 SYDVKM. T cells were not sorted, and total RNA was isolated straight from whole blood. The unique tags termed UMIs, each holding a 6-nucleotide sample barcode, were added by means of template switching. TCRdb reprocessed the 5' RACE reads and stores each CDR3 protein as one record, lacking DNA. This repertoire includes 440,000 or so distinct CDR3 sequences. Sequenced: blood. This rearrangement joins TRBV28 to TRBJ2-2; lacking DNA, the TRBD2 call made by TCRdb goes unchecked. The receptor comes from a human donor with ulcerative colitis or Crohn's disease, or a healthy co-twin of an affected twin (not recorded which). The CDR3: CASSLWREWAGELFF.